This T cell receptor (beta chain) is from a study of T cell clonality in common variable immunodeficiency. Trimming took 5 bases from V and 0 from J; bases not matched to a gene: 7. CDR1 and CDR2 (germline): DFQATT, SNEGSKA (reference sequence). The CDR3 length is 15 residues. In the case of this clone: Its antigen is still unknown. The CDR3 end is not reached by the read, which stops 3 residues before it; the germline J gene fills it in.

Study outcomes and limitations: Reportedly, TCR beta sequences from common variable immunodeficiency showed fewer deletions and N-nucleotide insertions. CVID subjects showed higher TCRbeta clonality than healthy controls. Fewer TCRbeta clones were shared among CVID subjects than controls.

Control and CVID samples contributed equal amounts of genomic DNA. Sequenced by immunoSEQ multiplex PCR; TCRdb stores in-frame clones only, minus some. Recorded here are 15,000 to 16,000 clones; the top ten clones represent approximately 5%. The clonotype comes from a human donor with common variable immunodeficiency. This chain joins TRBV20-1 and TRBJ2-1, with 7 bases identical to TRBD2. Sequenced sample: peripheral blood mononuclear cells. The sequenced part of the CDR3 DNA is TGCAGTGCTCGCAAAGCGGGAAGCTCCTACAATGAG. It yields the protein CSARKAGSSYNE. The whole CDR3 protein reads CSARKAGSSYNEQFF.